These T cell receptor beta chains were read from a single sample in a study of vaccination and CD4 T cells after COVID-19. A single record per CDR3 protein comes from TCRdb applying MiXCR to the PCR reads. Of around 21,000 distinct CDR3 sequences in the sample, around three fifths were seen once. For these receptors, no antigen is known. Sequencing used CD4+ T cells from blood, cultured in vitro. The receptors come from a human donor who had recovered from COVID-19. The CDR3 runs from the conserved cysteine through the conserved F or W. D genes are given only for firm matches. Clone size is shown for a subset of rows, as once, few, many or a class of expanded clone.

>TRBJ1-1|TRBV20-1|.|.
CSASSVGGEAFF
TGCAGTGCTAGTAGCGTTGGGGGTGAAGCTTTCTTT
>TRBJ1-6|TRBV7-9|.|.
CASSFASPINSPLHF
TGTGCCAGCAGCTTTGCTTCCCCGATTAATTCACCCCTCCACTTT
>TRBJ2-7|TRBV7-8|.|.
CASSSPYEQYF
TGTGCCAGCAGCTCCCCCTACGAGCAGTACTTC
>TRBJ2-4|TRBV27|.|TRBD1
CASSLRGLENIQYF
TGTGCCAGCAGTTTAAGGGGGCTCGAAAACATTCAGTACTTC
>TRBJ2-2|TRBV7-8|.|.
CASSFFGGSGTGELFF
TGTGCCAGCAGCTTCTTTGGGGGGAGCGGCACCGGGGAGCTGTTTTTT
>TRBJ2-1|TRBV20-1|medium-sized|TRBD1
CSAPSGGASYNEQFF
TGCAGTGCTCCGTCAGGGGGCGCCTCCTACAATGAGCAGTTCTTC
>TRBJ2-5|TRBV5-1|.|.
CASSLNPPDRQETQYF
TGCGCCAGCAGCTTGAATCCGCCCGACAGACAAGAGACCCAGTACTTC
>TRBJ2-3|TRBV7-8|.|TRBD1
CASSGLQGFDTQYF
TGTGCCAGCAGCGGCCTACAGGGGTTTGATACGCAGTATTTT
>TRBJ2-1|TRBV19|.|TRBD2
CAVRSGRGHNEQFF
TGTGCCGTAAGAAGCGGGAGGGGACACAATGAGCAGTTCTTC
>TRBJ1-1|TRBV4-2|.|TRBD1
CASSQGQGDTEAFF
TGTGCCAGCAGCCAGGGACAGGGGGACACTGAAGCTTTCTTT
>TRBJ1-5|TRBV30|.|.
CAWSVKWRGGLAVQPQHF
TGTGCCTGGAGTGTAAAATGGAGGGGAGGGTTAGCGGTTCAGCCCCAGCATTTT
>TRBJ2-2|TRBV6-5|.|.
CASSWDGHTGELFF
TGTGCCAGCAGTTGGGACGGACACACCGGGGAGCTGTTTTTT
>TRBJ1-5|TRBV18|.|.
CASSPTGSSNQPQHF
TGTGCCAGCTCACCAACAGGGAGTAGCAATCAGCCCCAGCATTTT
>TRBJ1-2|TRBV15|.|.
CATSRRGGEAVYGYTF
TGTGCCACCAGCAGAAGGGGGGGGGAGGCTGTTTATGGCTACACCTTC
>TRBJ1-4|TRBV6-1|.|.
CASSESGGQPVLFF
TGTGCCAGCAGTGAATCGGGGGGACAACCGGTTCTGTTTTTT
>TRBJ1-2|TRBV30|.|TRBD1
CAGGQGGNYGYTF
TGTGCCGGGGGACAGGGGGGTAACTATGGCTACACCTTC
>TRBJ2-3|TRBV6-1|.|.
CASREGFGTDTQYF
TGTGCCAGCAGGGAAGGTTTTGGCACAGATACGCAGTATTTT
>TRBJ2-5|TRBV6-1|few|TRBD2
CASSKGLASETQYF
TGTGCCAGCAGTAAGGGACTAGCGTCTGAGACCCAGTACTTC
>TRBJ1-1|TRBV7-6|.|TRBD1
CASSSNRGTEAFF
TGTGCCAGCAGCTCAAACAGGGGGACTGAAGCTTTCTTT
>TRBJ2-7|TRBV20-1|.|.
CSAMTGTATSYEQYF
TGCAGTGCTATGACCGGGACTGCAACCTCCTACGAGCAGTACTTC
>TRBJ2-4|TRBV29-1|.|.
CSVAREGGLAKNIQYF
TGCAGCGTCGCCCGCGAGGGGGGCCTAGCCAAAAACATTCAGTACTTC
>TRBJ1-2|TRBV19|.|TRBD1
CASSIQGSLSYGYTF
TGTGCCAGTAGCATACAGGGGTCCCTATCCTATGGCTACACCTTC
>TRBJ1-6|TRBV7-9|.|.
CASSPGLDGNSPLHF
TGTGCCAGCAGTCCAGGGTTGGACGGTAATTCACCCCTCCACTTT